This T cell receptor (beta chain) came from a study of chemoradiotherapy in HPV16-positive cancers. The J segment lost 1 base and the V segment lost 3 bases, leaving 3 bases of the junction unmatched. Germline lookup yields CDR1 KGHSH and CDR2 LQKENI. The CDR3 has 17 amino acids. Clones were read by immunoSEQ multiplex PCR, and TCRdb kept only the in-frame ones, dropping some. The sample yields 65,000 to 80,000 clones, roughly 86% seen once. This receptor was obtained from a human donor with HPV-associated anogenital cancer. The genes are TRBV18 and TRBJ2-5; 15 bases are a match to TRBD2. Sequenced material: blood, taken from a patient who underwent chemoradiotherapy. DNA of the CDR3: TGTGCCAGCTCACCCGGGACTAGCGGGGGGCTCCAAGAGACCCAGTACTTC. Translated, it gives CASSPGTSGGLQETQYF.